The rows below give T cell receptor beta chains drawn from one sample of a study of blood T cell repertoires in COVID-19. Generated by immunoSEQ multiplex PCR, the TCRdb table keeps only in-frame clones and is missing some. This repertoire shows about 60,000 clones, roughly 85% found once; its top ten account for about 18%. Material: peripheral blood. The receptors stem from a human donor in a cohort sampled during active COVID-19. Both conserved end residues are part of each CDR3. D genes are given only for firm matches. Not all rows give a size; the values are once, few, many and, for expanded clones, a class.

CDR3: CASRTTSQPTGGSSEAFF
DNA: TGTGCCAGTAGGACCACCTCGCAACCGACAGGGGGCTCGAGTGAAGCTTTCTTT
size: -
V: TRBV19
D: TRBD1
J: TRBJ1-1

CDR3: CASSVGQGAQLEAFF
DNA: TGCGCCAGCAGCGTGGGACAGGGGGCGCAGCTTGAAGCTTTCTTT
size: -
V: TRBV5-1
D: TRBD1
J: TRBJ1-1

CDR3: CASSEAGNPQETQYF
DNA: TGTGCCAGCAGTGAAGCCGGGAACCCCCAAGAGACCCAGTACTTC
size: -
V: TRBV2
D: -
J: TRBJ2-5

CDR3: CASRPQRGGLNDEQFF
DNA: TGTGCCAGTAGACCTCAGCGGGGGGGGTTAAACGATGAGCAGTTCTTC
size: -
V: TRBV19
D: TRBD2
J: TRBJ2-1

CDR3: CASSLGLAGGRNEQYF
DNA: TGCGCCAGCAGTCTCGGACTAGCGGGGGGGCGGAACGAGCAGTACTTC
size: -
V: TRBV10-2
D: TRBD2
J: TRBJ2-7

CDR3: CASSLGLANSPLHF
DNA: TGTGCCAGCAGCTTGGGTCTAGCCAACTCACCCCTCCACTTT
size: few
V: TRBV5-4
D: -
J: TRBJ1-6

CDR3: CASSIGEAEVGLYEQYF
DNA: TGTGCCAGTAGTATAGGTGAGGCGGAGGTGGGCCTCTACGAGCAGTACTTC
size: -
V: TRBV19
D: -
J: TRBJ2-7

CDR3: CASSKAYRVGNADTQYF
DNA: TGTGCCAGCAGTAAAGCTTACAGGGTCGGTAACGCAGATACGCAGTATTTT
size: -
V: TRBV6-2/TRBV6-3
D: -
J: TRBJ2-3

CDR3: CSVPRGGEAFF
DNA: TGCAGCGTACCCCGGGGGGGTGAAGCTTTCTTT
size: -
V: TRBV29-1
D: -
J: TRBJ1-1

CDR3: CASSLGQMNTEAFF
DNA: TGTGCCAGCAGCTTAGGACAAATGAACACTGAAGCTTTCTTT
size: -
V: TRBV7-9
D: -
J: TRBJ1-1

CDR3: CASSFGGGELFF
DNA: TGTGCCAGCAGCTTCGGCGGCGGGGAGCTGTTTTTT
size: -
V: TRBV5-6
D: -
J: TRBJ2-2

CDR3: CASSERENQPQHF
DNA: TGTGCCAGCAGTGAACGAGAGAATCAGCCCCAGCATTTT
size: -
V: TRBV6-1
D: -
J: TRBJ1-5

CDR3: CASSPARIGTEAFF
DNA: TGTGCCAGCTCACCAGCGCGGATTGGGACTGAAGCTTTCTTT
size: -
V: TRBV18
D: -
J: TRBJ1-1

CDR3: CASSADMTVPPYEQYF
DNA: TGTGCCAGCAGCGCAGACATGACAGTCCCCCCCTACGAGCAGTACTTC
size: -
V: TRBV9
D: -
J: TRBJ2-7

CDR3: CASSPNPGETQYF
DNA: TGTGCCAGCAGCCCCAACCCGGGGGAGACCCAGTACTTC
size: few
V: TRBV7-9
D: -
J: TRBJ2-5

CDR3: CASSLTSGEGSPLHF
DNA: TGTGCCAGCAGCTTAACGTCCGGGGAGGGGTCACCCCTCCACTTT
size: -
V: TRBV7-3
D: -
J: TRBJ1-6

CDR3: CASRDFSNQPQHF
DNA: TGTGCCAGCAGGGACTTTAGCAATCAGCCCCAGCATTTT
size: few
V: TRBV12-3/TRBV12-4
D: -
J: TRBJ1-5

CDR3: CSERAGTATDTQYF
DNA: TGCAGCGAGAGGGCCGGGACAGCTACAGATACGCAGTATTTT
size: once
V: TRBV29-1
D: TRBD1
J: TRBJ2-3

CDR3: CASSQEISETQYF
DNA: TGTGCCAGCAGCCAAGAAATAAGCGAGACCCAGTACTTC
size: -
V: TRBV3-1/TRBV3-2
D: -
J: TRBJ2-5

CDR3: CASSQDLTEVGNEQYF
DNA: TGCGCCAGCAGCCAAGACCTGACGGAGGTAGGGAACGAGCAGTACTTC
size: -
V: TRBV4-1
D: -
J: TRBJ2-7

CDR3: CAWSVQGANYGYTF
DNA: TGTGCCTGGAGTGTACAGGGGGCTAACTATGGCTACACCTTC
size: -
V: TRBV30
D: TRBD1
J: TRBJ1-2

CDR3: CASSFPSRGIQETQYF
DNA: TGTGCCAGCAGCTTCCCTAGTCGGGGTATCCAAGAGACCCAGTACTTC
size: -
V: TRBV7-9
D: -
J: TRBJ2-5

CDR3: CASSQLGQGGTEAFF
DNA: TGTGCCAGCAGCCAGCTTGGACAGGGTGGCACTGAAGCTTTCTTT
size: -
V: TRBV3-1/TRBV3-2
D: TRBD1
J: TRBJ1-1

CDR3: CASSQALGGQPQHF
DNA: TGCGCCAGCAGCCAGGCATTGGGAGGTCAGCCCCAGCATTTT
size: -
V: TRBV4-3
D: -
J: TRBJ1-5

CDR3: CASSSDTGDDEQYF
DNA: TGTGCCAGCAGTTCGGATACAGGGGACGACGAGCAGTACTTC
size: once
V: TRBV6-2/TRBV6-3
D: TRBD1
J: TRBJ2-7

CDR3: CASSFSGTGGKQPQHF
DNA: TGTGCCAGCAGCTTCTCCGGGACAGGGGGCAAGCAGCCCCAGCATTTT
size: -
V: TRBV5-8
D: TRBD1
J: TRBJ1-5

CDR3: CASSGRTVTDTQYF
DNA: TGTGCCAGCAGCGGGAGGACAGTCACAGATACGCAGTATTTT
size: -
V: TRBV9
D: -
J: TRBJ2-3

CDR3: CSASSGGRYNEQFF
DNA: TGCAGTGCAAGTAGCGGGGGGCGGTACAATGAGCAGTTCTTC
size: few
V: TRBV20-1
D: TRBD2
J: TRBJ2-1

CDR3: CAIARGATNEKLFF
DNA: TGTGCCATCGCCCGGGGTGCAACTAATGAAAAACTGTTTTTT
size: few
V: TRBV11-2
D: -
J: TRBJ1-4